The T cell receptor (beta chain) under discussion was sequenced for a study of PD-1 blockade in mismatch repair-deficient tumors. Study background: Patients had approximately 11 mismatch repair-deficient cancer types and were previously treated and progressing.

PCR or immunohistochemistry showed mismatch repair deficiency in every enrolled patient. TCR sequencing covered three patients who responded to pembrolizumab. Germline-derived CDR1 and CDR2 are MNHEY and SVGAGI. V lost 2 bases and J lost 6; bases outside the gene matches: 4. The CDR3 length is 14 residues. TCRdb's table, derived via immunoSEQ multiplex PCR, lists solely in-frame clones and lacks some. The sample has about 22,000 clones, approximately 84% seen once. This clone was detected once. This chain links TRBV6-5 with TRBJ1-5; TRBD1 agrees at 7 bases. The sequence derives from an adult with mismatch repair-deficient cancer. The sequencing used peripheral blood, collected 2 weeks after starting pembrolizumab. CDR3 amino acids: CASSYISGGQPQHF. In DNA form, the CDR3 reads TGTGCCAGCAGTTACATCTCAGGGGGTCAGCCCCAGCATTTT.